This T cell receptor (beta chain) was recorded in a study of shared T cell receptors in the human thymus. CDR1 is MDHEN and CDR2 is SYDVKM in the germline V gene. V lost 2 bases and J lost 6; bases outside the gene matches: 2. The CDR3 spans 14 residues. Using immunoSEQ multiplex PCR, the repertoire was profiled, and TCRdb retains in-frame clones only, with some absent. The data hold about 610,000 clones, with around nine tenths observed a single time. These records were also assigned to another study, of human thymus T cells. Per that paper: Repertoires sampled from thymus and blood appeared biased in V and J gene usage.

Sequenced sample: thymocytes. This chain uses TRBV28 with TRBJ2-7; TRBD1 matches at 12 bases. The sequence derives from a boy younger than two with a congenital heart defect. CDR3 coding DNA: TGTGCCAGCAGTTTAGGGACAGGGGGCGTCGAGCAGTACTTC. Encoded protein: CASSLGTGGVEQYF.